These T cell receptor beta chains were read from a single sample in a study of cytomegalovirus exposure and HLA in healthy donors. Produced via immunoSEQ multiplex PCR; TCRdb's table is partial and in-frame only. The data contain roughly 150,000 clones, around 92% of them singletons. Sequencing input: PBMCs. These receptors all stem from a young woman in good health and CMV-seropositive. Each CDR3 is given with its conserved first and last residue. D genes are given only for firm matches. Expanded clones get a size class; other rows say once, few or many, or leave the size out.

J gene | CDR3 length | D gene | clone size | V gene | CDR3 protein | CDR3 DNA
TRBJ2-7 | 15 | TRBD2 | - | TRBV19 | CASSIDLSGSYEQYF | TGTGCCAGTAGTATAGATCTTAGCGGGAGCTACGAGCAGTACTTC
TRBJ2-5 | 16 | - | - | TRBV23-1 | CASSQSRQPPQETQYF | TGCGCCAGCAGTCAATCCAGGCAGCCGCCGCAAGAAACCCAGTACTTC
TRBJ2-7 | 13 | - | - | TRBV5-1 | CASREDSTYEQYF | TGCGCCAGCAGAGAAGACAGTACCTACGAGCAGTACTTC
TRBJ2-3 | 15 | - | - | TRBV6-5 | CASSSPGAGTDTQYF | TGTGCCAGCAGTTCCCCTGGGGCAGGCACAGATACGCAGTATTTT
TRBJ2-1 | 13 | TRBD1 | - | TRBV7-3 | CASSEGAYNEQFF | TGTGCCAGCAGCGAGGGGGCGTACAATGAGCAGTTCTTC
TRBJ2-2 | 14 | - | - | TRBV5-4 | CASSLISEGRELFF | TGTGCCAGCAGCTTGATATCAGAGGGTCGAGAGCTGTTTTTT
TRBJ2-5 | 15 | TRBD2 | - | TRBV7-3 | CASSLIQREGETQYF | TGTGCCAGCAGCTTAATCCAGCGGGAGGGGGAGACCCAGTACTTC
TRBJ1-1 | 13 | - | few | TRBV30 | CAWSLGMNTEAFF | TGTGCCTGGAGTCTGGGCATGAACACTGAAGCTTTCTTT
TRBJ2-1 | 16 | TRBD1 | - | TRBV5-1 | CASSFSSGQGSNEQFF | TGCGCCAGCAGCTTTTCATCGGGACAGGGCTCCAATGAGCAGTTCTTC
TRBJ2-2 | 15 | - | - | TRBV7-3 | CASSPSSSNTGELFF | TGTGCCAGCAGCCCTTCCTCGTCTAACACCGGGGAGCTGTTTTTT
TRBJ1-5 | 15 | - | - | TRBV28 | CASSWMAGLNQPQHF | TGTGCCAGCAGTTGGATGGCAGGGTTGAACCAGCCCCAGCATTTT
TRBJ1-5 | 14 | TRBD1 | - | TRBV19 | CASIDRGPNQPQHF | TGTGCCAGTATCGACAGGGGCCCAAATCAGCCCCAGCATTTT
TRBJ2-7 | 15 | TRBD1 | - | TRBV6-6 | CASRGGTGESYEQYF | TGTGCCAGCAGGGGGGGGACAGGGGAATCCTACGAGCAGTACTTC
TRBJ2-3 | 15 | - | - | TRBV21-1 | CASSKVAGGADTQYF | -
TRBJ1-2 | 13 | - | - | TRBV10-3 | CAISGRGDYGYTF | TGTGCCATCAGTGGTCGGGGAGACTATGGCTACACCTTC